This TCR beta chain came from a study of shared clonotypes between healthy human individuals. Only in-frame clones appear in the TCRdb table, and some are missing; sequencing was by immunoSEQ multiplex PCR. The table has about 700,000 clones, just over 90% seen once. V lost 1 base, J lost 8 bases, and 12 bases lay in between. This CDR3 is built from 14 residues. In germline, CDR1 is MNHEY, CDR2 SVGAGI. As defined, naive CD8 cells were CD45RO-negative and positively selected for CCR7, with terminally differentiated effector memory CD45RA+ cells excluded. The source of this sequence is a man aged 30 to 45 in good health. The V and J genes are TRBV6-5 and TRBJ2-1; D possibly uses TRBD1 or TRBD2 (5 bases each). Sample: naive CD8+ T cells sorted from blood. CDR3 in DNA: TGTGCCAGCAGTTACTTGGGTAGGGGAGATGAGCAGTTCTTC. Translation: CASSYLGRGDEQFF.